Listed below are T cell receptor beta chains from one sample, sequenced in a study of neurological immune-mediated disorders. MiXCR was run by TCRdb on the 5' RACE reads, yielding one entry per CDR3 protein. The sample contains about 24,000 distinct CDR3 sequences, about 13% of which appear only once. Sample: CD4+ T cells from blood. The origin of the receptors is a female donor with HTLV-1-associated myelopathy (HAM/TSP). The CDR3 runs from the conserved cysteine through the conserved F or W. Each record gives: clone size, CDR3 length, J gene, V gene, D gene, CDR3 DNA, CDR3 protein. The D gene is left open where the match is weak. Only some rows state a clone size, as once, few, many or a class for expanded clones.

many,15,TRBJ2-6,TRBV10-2,NA,TGCGCCAGCAGTGACCGGGGGCCTGGGGCCAACGTCCTGACTTTC,CASSDRGPGANVLTF
many,17,TRBJ2-1,TRBV7-2,NA,TGTGCCAGCAGCTTAGAATCAGGGGTTAGCTCCTACAATGAGCAGTTCTTC,CASSLESGVSSYNEQFF
many,14,TRBJ1-1,TRBV29-1,NA,TGCAGCGCCGAGGGTTGGGGACTGCCGACTGAAGCTTTCTTT,CSAEGWGLPTEAFF
many,14,TRBJ1-2,TRBV5-1,NA,TGCGCCAGCAGCTTGACAGCCGACAACTATGGCTACACCTTC,CASSLTADNYGYTF
many,16,TRBJ1-1,TRBV6-5,NA,TGTGCCAGCAGTTACGCCCAGCCTAGGGCTGGGACTGAAGCTTTCTTT,CASSYAQPRAGTEAFF
many,11,TRBJ2-1,TRBV20-1,NA,TGCAGTGCTAGGCCATACAATGAGCAGTTCTTC,CSARPYNEQFF
NA,19,TRBJ2-1,TRBV18,NA,TGTGCCAGCTCAGCATACCCACTATTAGGGTCAAGCTCCTACAATGAGCAGTTCTTC,CASSAYPLLGSSSYNEQFF
many,14,TRBJ2-7,TRBV5-6,NA,TGTGCCAGCAGCTCGGACGTACGGACTTACGAGCAGTACTTC,CASSSDVRTYEQYF
many,17,TRBJ2-1,TRBV5-1,TRBD2,TGCGCCAGCAGCTTGGGTCCCACTAGCGGGACCTACAATGAGCAGTTCTTC,CASSLGPTSGTYNEQFF
many,12,TRBJ2-2,TRBV20-1,NA,TGCAGTGCTCAAGGGCCCTGGGAAGAGCTGTTTTTT,CSAQGPWEELFF